This record concerns one T cell receptor beta chain sequence. The protocol was immunoSEQ multiplex PCR, while the TCRdb copy is restricted to in-frame clones and leaves out a portion. The sample consists of millions of clones, 95% of them appearing once. The sample is drawn from a study of shared clonotypes between healthy human individuals. Sequencing used naive CD4+ T cells sorted from blood. Noted subset: CD45RA+ positively selected. The sequence was collected from a man younger than 30 in good health.

The CDR3 protein is CASESAGQGSSEQYF. The CDR3 DNA follows: TGCGCCAGCGAGTCGGCCGGACAGGGTAGTTCCGAGCAGTACTTC. The chain employs TRBV23-1 and TRBJ2-7; 8 nucleotides line up with TRBD1. TRBV23-1 is placed among ORFs of uncertain function. CDR3 length: 15 amino acids. The trim removed 8 bases at V and 6 bases at J, leaving 15 bases unmatched.